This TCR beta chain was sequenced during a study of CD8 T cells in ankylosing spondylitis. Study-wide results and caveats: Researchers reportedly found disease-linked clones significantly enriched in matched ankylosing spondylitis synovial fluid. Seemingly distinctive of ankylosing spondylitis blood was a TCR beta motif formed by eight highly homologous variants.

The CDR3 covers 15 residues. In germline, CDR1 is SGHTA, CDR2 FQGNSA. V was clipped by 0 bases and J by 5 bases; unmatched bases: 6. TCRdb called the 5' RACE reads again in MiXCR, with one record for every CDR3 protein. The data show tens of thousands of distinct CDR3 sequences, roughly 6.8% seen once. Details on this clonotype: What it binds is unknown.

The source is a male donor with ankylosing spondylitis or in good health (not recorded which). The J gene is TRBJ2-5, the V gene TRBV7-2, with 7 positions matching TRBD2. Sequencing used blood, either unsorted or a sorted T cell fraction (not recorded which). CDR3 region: CASSLAMPSGETQYF. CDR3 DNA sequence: TGTGCCAGCAGCTTAGCGATGCCTAGCGGTGAGACCCAGTACTTC.